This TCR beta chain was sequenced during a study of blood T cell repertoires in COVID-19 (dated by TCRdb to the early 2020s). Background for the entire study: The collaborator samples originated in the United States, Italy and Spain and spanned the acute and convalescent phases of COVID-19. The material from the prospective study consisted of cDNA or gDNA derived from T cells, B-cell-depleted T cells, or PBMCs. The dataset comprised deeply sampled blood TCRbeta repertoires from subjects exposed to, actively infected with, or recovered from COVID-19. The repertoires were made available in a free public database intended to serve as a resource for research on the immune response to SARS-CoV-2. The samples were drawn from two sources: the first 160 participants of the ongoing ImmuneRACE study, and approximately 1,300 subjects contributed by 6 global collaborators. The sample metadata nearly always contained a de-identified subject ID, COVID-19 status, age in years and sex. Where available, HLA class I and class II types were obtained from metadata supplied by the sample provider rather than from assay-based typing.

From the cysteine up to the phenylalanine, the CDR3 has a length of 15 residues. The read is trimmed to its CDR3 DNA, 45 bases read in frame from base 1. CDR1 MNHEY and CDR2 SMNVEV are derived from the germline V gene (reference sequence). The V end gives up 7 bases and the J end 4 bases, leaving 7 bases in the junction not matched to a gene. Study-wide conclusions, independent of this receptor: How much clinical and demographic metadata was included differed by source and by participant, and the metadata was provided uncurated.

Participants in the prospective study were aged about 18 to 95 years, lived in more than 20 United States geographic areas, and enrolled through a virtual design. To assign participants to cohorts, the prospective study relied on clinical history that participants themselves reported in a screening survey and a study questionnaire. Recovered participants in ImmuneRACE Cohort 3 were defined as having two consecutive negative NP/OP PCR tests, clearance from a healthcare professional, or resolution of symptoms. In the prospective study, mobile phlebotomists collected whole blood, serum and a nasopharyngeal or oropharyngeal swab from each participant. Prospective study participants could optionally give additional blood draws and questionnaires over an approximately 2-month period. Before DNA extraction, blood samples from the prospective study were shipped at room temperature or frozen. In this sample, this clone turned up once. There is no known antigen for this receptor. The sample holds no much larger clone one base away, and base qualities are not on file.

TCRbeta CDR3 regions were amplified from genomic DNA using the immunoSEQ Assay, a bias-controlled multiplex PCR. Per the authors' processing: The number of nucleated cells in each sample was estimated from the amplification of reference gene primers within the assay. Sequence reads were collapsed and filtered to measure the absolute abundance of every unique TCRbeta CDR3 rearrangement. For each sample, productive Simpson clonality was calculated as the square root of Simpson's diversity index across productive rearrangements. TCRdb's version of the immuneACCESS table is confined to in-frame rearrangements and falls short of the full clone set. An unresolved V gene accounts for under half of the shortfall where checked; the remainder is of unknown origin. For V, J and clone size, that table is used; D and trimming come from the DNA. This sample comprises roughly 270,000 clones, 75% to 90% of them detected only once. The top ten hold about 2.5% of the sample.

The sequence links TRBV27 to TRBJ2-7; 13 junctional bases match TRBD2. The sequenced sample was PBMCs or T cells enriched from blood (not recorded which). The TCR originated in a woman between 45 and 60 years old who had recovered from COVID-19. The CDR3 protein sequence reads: CASKTGLAGAYEQYF. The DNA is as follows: TGTGCCAGCAAGACCGGACTAGCGGGAGCTTACGAGCAGTACTTC.